The 17 T cell receptor beta chains given below trace back to one sample, sequenced in a study of identical twins. TCRdb used MiXCR to reprocess the 5' RACE reads, holding one entry per CDR3 protein. The data hold approximately 670,000 distinct CDR3 sequences, with roughly 6% observed a single time. Sequencing input: naive T cells sorted from blood. The receptors derive from a man younger than 30 in good health.

About this clonotype: Germline is not matched at one junction end, which may reflect a read error. The CDR3 is CASSRDRVSENTIYF. The CDR3 bases are TGTGCCAGCAGCCGGGACAGGGTATCTGAAAACACCATATATTTT. This chain connects TRBV7-9 to TRBJ1-3; 9 bases line up with TRBD1. This CDR3 contains 15 residues. Germline lookup yields CDR1 SEHNR and CDR2 FQNEAQ (reference sequence).

This chain joins TRBV5-5 and TRBJ2-7; D is unresolved. This CDR3 has 12 residues. Trimming stripped 4 bases from V and 3 bases from J, with 8 bases between. Germline loops: CDR1 SGHKS, CDR2 YYEKEE (reference sequence). The CDR3: CASSVDLYEQYF. The CDR3 DNA is TGTGCCAGCAGCGTGGACCTCTACGAGCAGTACTTC.

This clonotype was seen more than once but under ten times. The chain links TRBV19 to TRBJ1-1; 7 bases fit TRBD1. V shed 4 bases and J 6 bases; nucleotides not matched to a gene: 2. The CDR3 has 12 amino acids. The germline V gene encodes CDR1 LNHDA and CDR2 SQIVND (reference sequence). CDR3 residues: CASSKDRAEAFF. CDR3 bases: TGTGCCAGTAGTAAAGACAGGGCTGAAGCTTTCTTT.

This clonotype has more than one count but fewer than ten. The chain links TRBV30 to TRBJ2-7; maybe TRBD2 (6 bases). This CDR3 spans 15 amino acids. The germline CDR1 and CDR2 sequences are GTSNPN and SVGIG (reference sequence). Trimming left V 1 base short and J 3 bases short, with 16 bases between. CDR3 residues: CAWSGSGVAYYEQYF. DNA of the CDR3: TGTGCCTGGAGTGGTTCGGGGGTTGCATACTACGAGCAGTACTTC.

This clonotype came up many times. This sequence joins TRBV11-2 and TRBJ2-3; no clear D gene. Germline V lookup: CDR1 SGHAT, CDR2 FQNNGV. V was shortened by 1 base and J by 5 bases, with 7 bases between the two germline ends. The CDR3 consists of 13 residues. The CDR3 reads CASSLGPGDTQYF. The CDR3 nucleotides read TGTGCCAGCAGCTTAGGTCCCGGAGATACGCAGTATTTT.

This clonotype was detected ten times or more. This chain links TRBV29-1 with TRBJ2-7; D is uncertain. The CDR3 covers 10 residues. The V end lost 4 bases, the J end lost 4 bases, and 5 bases lay between the germline ends. Germline loops: CDR1 SQVTM, CDR2 ANQGSEA. Here the CDR3 DNA reads TGCAGCGTTGTTACATACGAGCAGTACTTC. Translated, it gives CSVVTYEQYF.

This clonotype was recorded many times. This chain links TRBV4-1 with TRBJ1-2; D uncertain. The ends were cut back, 1 base at V and 4 bases at J, with 16 bases in the middle. The CDR3 is 16 amino acids. In germline, CDR1 is MGHRA, CDR2 YSYEKL. CDR3 residues: CASSQVVLVGGYGYTF. CDR3 coding DNA: TGCGCCAGCAGCCAAGTTGTTCTCGTAGGAGGCTATGGCTACACCTTC.

This clonotype was found many times. The CDR3 DNA follows: TGTGCCAGCAGTCCCCGGGACTCAGGGGTAGATACGCAGTATTTT. Its translation: CASSPRDSGVDTQYF. The V call is TRBV12-3 or TRBV12-4, the J call TRBJ2-3; D is tentatively TRBD1 or TRBD2 (6 bases each). This CDR3 has 15 amino acids. V gave up 5 bases and J gave up 5 bases, with 17 bases separating them.

This clonotype has a count of ten or more. This sequence joins TRBV20-1 and TRBJ2-5, with D perhaps matching TRBD1 (6 bases). The CDR3 runs to 14 residues. CDR1 DFQATT and CDR2 SNEGSKA come from the germline V gene (reference sequence). Trimming took off 1 base at V and 3 bases at J, with 12 bases between the two ends. The CDR3 is CSARGPGVEETQYF. The CDR3 DNA reads TGCAGTGCTAGAGGGCCAGGGGTGGAAGAGACCCAGTACTTC.

DNA of the CDR3: TGTGCCAGCAGGCCGGCGGGAGTCACAGATACGCAGTATTTT. This encodes CASRPAGVTDTQYF. The V call is TRBV11-2, the J call TRBJ2-3, with 7 bases aligning to TRBD2. The CDR3 runs to 14 residues. J gave up 2 bases and V 6 bases, and 5 bases lay outside the gene matches. Per the germline V gene, CDR1 is SGHAT and CDR2 is FQNNGV.

This clonotype has a count of ten or more. The genes are TRBV27 and TRBJ1-6; D unresolved. V was shortened by 5 bases and J by 1 base, with 15 bases between the two germline ends. The CDR3 contains 17 residues. CDR1 is MNHEY and CDR2 is SMNVEV in the germline V gene (reference sequence). The chain's CDR3 is CASSPWGLGSYNSPLHF. The CDR3, as DNA: TGTGCCAGCAGTCCATGGGGTTTGGGGTCCTATAATTCACCCCTCCACTTT.

This rearrangement joins TRBV7-6 to TRBJ2-5; D ambiguous. The CDR3 runs to 14 residues. The germline V gene encodes CDR1 SGHVS and CDR2 FNYEAQ. V lost 2 bases, J lost 0 bases, and 7 bases lay in between. As DNA, the CDR3 is TGTGCCAGCAGCTTACGTCGGTACCAAGAGACCCAGTACTTC. Its translation is CASSLRRYQETQYF.

This chain connects TRBV4-3 to TRBJ1-5; no reliable D call. The CDR3 totals 14 residues. Looked up from germline, CDR1 is LGHNA and CDR2 is YSLEER. The V end was cut by 0 bases, the J end by 5 bases, with 8 bases between. CDR3 in amino acids: CASSQDRWDQPQHF. The CDR3, as DNA: TGCGCCAGCAGCCAAGATCGATGGGATCAGCCCCAGCATTTT.

In this sample, this clonotype turned up many times. V is TRBV6-5 and J is TRBJ2-7; unclear D gene. CDR1 and CDR2 (germline): MNHEY, SVGAGI. The V gene lost 0 bases and the J gene lost 2 bases, with 17 bases spanning the gap. The CDR3 runs to 17 residues. CDR3 protein: CASSYSITRRSPYEQYF. CDR3 nucleotides: TGTGCCAGCAGTTACTCGATAACCAGGAGATCCCCCTACGAGCAGTACTTC.

This chain links TRBV4-1 with TRBJ2-1, with TRBD2 matching over 16 bases. Germline V CDR1 and CDR2: MGHRA, YSYEKL. The junction had 8 bases not matched to a gene; V was cut back by 0 bases and J by 0 bases. The CDR3 totals 21 residues. This chain's CDR3 is CASSQDPPGLAGGSSYNEQFF. DNA of the CDR3: TGCGCCAGCAGCCAAGATCCCCCGGGACTAGCGGGAGGGAGCTCCTACAATGAGCAGTTCTTC.

The J gene is TRBJ1-2, the V gene TRBV6-2 or TRBV6-3, with 9 bases matching TRBD1. The CDR3 spans 18 residues. V shed 4 bases, J shed 2 bases, and the junction held 14 bases outside the gene matches. Germline V lookup: CDR1 MNHEY, CDR2 SVGEGT. The CDR3 region is CASSWNGQGRSTNYGYTF. The CDR3 nucleotides are TGTGCCAGCAGTTGGAACGGACAGGGGCGATCAACGAACTATGGCTACACCTTC.

This clonotype has at least ten counts. The genes are TRBV5-1 and TRBJ2-2; D is tentatively TRBD1 or TRBD2 (5 bases each). The CDR3 has 17 residues. The germline V gene has CDR1 SGHRS and CDR2 YFSETQ. Between the trimmed V and J ends, which lost 3 bases and 1 base, there was a span of 16 bases. The CDR3 nucleotides read TGCGCCAGCAGCTGGACCCAGAGAGGGGAGAACACCGGGGAGCTGTTTTTT. Its protein is CASSWTQRGENTGELFF.